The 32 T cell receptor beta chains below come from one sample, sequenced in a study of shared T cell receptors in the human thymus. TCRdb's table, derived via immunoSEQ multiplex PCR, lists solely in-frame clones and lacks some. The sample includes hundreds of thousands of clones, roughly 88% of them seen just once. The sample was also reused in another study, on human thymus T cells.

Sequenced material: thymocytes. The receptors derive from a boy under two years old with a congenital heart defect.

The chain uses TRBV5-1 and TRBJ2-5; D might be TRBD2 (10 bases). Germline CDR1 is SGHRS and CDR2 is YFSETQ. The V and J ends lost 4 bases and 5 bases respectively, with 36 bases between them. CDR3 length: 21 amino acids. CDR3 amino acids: CASSPRDRDLAGVIPGETQYF. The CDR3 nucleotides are TGCGCCAGCAGCCCACGGGACAGGGACCTAGCGGGAGTTATTCCAGGGGAGACCCAGTACTTC.

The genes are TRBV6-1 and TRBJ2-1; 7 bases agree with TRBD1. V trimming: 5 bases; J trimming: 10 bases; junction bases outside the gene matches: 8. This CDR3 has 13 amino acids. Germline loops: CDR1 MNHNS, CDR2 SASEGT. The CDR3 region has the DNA TGTGCCAGCAGTTCACACAGGGGTCTGGAGCAGTTCTTC. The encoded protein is CASSSHRGLEQFF.

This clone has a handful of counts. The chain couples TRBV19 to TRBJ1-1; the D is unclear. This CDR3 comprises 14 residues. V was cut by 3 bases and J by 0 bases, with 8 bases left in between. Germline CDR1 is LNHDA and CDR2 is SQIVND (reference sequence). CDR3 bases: TGTGCCAGTAGTATGAGGCTTCTGAACACTGAAGCTTTCTTT. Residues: CASSMRLLNTEAFF.

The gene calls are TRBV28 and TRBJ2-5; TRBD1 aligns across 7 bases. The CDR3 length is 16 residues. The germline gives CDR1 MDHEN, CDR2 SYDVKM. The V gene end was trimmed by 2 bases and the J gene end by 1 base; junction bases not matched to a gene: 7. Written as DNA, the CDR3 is TGTGCCAGCAGTTTACGCCGCCGGACAGGCCAAGAGACCCAGTACTTC. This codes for CASSLRRRTGQETQYF.

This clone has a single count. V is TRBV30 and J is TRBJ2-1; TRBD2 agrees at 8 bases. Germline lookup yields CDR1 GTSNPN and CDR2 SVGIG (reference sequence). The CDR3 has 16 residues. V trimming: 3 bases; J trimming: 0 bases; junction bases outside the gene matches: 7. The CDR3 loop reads CAWRPKSGSSYNEQFF. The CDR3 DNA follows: TGTGCCTGGAGGCCTAAGAGCGGGAGCTCCTACAATGAGCAGTTCTTC.

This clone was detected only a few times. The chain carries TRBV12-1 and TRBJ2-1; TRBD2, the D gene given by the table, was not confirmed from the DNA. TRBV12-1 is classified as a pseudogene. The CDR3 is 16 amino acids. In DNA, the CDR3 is TGTGCCAGCAGCCGGGCGCTAGCGGGCTCCTACAATGAGCAGTTCTTC. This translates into CASSRALAGSYNEQFF.

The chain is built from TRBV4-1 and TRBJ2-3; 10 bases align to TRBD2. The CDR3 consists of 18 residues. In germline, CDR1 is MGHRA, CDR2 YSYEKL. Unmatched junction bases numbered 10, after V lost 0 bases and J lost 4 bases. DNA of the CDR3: TGCGCCAGCAGCCAAGAACAAGGAGCGGGAGGGCCTCCAGATACGCAGTATTTT. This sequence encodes CASSQEQGAGGPPDTQYF.

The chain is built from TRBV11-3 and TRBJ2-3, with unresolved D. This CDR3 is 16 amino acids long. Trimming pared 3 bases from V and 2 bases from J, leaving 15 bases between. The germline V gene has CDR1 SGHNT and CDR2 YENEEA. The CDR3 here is CASSLGLAETTDTQYF. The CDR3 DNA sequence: TGTGCCAGCAGCTTGGGTCTGGCGGAGACCACAGATACGCAGTATTTT.

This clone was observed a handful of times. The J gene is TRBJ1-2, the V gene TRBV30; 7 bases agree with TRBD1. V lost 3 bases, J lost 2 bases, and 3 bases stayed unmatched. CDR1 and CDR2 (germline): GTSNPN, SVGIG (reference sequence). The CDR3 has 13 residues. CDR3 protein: CAWRDRRNYGYTF. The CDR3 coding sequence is TGTGCCTGGAGGGACAGGAGAAACTATGGCTACACCTTC.

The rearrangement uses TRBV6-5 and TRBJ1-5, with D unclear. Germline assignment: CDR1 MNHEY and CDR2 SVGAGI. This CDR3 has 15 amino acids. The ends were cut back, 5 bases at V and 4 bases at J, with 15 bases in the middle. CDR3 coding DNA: TGTGCCAGCAGTGGTCGGGCGGGGATAAATCAGCCCCAGCATTTT. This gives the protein CASSGRAGINQPQHF.

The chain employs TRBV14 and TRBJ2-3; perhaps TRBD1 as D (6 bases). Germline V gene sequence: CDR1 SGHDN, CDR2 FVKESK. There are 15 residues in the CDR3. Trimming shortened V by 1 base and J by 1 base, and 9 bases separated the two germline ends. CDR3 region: CASSQVPGGTDTQYF. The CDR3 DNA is TGTGCCAGCAGCCAAGTGCCAGGGGGCACAGATACGCAGTATTTT.

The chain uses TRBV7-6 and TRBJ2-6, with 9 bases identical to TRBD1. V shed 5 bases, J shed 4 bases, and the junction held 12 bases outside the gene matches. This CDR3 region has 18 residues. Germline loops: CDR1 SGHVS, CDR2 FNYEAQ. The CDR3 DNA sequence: TGTGCCAGCAGCGCTGGGGACAGGGAAACGACCGGGGCCAACGTCCTGACTTTC. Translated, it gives CASSAGDRETTGANVLTF.

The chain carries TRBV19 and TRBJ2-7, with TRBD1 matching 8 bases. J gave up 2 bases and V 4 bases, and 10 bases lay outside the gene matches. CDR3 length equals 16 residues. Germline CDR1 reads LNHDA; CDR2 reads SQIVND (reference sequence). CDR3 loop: CASSKGLQGVPYEQYF. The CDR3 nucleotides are TGTGCCAGTAGTAAGGGTCTACAGGGGGTACCCTACGAGCAGTACTTC.

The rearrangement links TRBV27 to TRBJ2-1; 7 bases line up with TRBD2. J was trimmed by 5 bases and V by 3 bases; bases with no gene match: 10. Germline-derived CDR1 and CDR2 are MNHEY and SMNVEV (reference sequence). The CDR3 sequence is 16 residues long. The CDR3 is CASSFLSPTSNNEQFF. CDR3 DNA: TGTGCCAGCAGTTTTCTTTCGCCGACTAGCAACAATGAGCAGTTCTTC.

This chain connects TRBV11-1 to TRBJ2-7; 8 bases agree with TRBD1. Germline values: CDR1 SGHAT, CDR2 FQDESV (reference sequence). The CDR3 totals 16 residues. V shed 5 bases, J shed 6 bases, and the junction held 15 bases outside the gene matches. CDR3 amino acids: CASSPINRGKSFEQYF. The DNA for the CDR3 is TGTGCCAGCAGCCCAATCAACAGGGGGAAAAGCTTCGAGCAGTACTTC.

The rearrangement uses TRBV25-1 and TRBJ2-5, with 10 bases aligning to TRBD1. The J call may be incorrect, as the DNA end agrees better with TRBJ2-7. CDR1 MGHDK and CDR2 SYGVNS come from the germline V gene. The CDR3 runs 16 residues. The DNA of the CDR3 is TGTGCCAGCAGTGAATTTAGGACAGGGGGATCCTACGAGCAGTACTTC. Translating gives CASSEFRTGGSYEQYF.

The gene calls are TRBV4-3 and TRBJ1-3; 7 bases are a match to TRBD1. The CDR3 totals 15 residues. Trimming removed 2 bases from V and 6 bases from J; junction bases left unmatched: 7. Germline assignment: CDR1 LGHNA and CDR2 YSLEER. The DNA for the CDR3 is TGCGCCAGCAGCCAAAAGGGGGCCACTATAAACACCATATATTTT. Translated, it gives CASSQKGATINTIYF.

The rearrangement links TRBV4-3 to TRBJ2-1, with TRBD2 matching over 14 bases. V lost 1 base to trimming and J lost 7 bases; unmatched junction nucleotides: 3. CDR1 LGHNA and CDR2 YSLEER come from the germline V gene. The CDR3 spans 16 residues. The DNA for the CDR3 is TGCGCCAGCAGCCAAGGGACTAGCGGGAGGACAAATGAGCAGTTCTTC. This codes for CASSQGTSGRTNEQFF.

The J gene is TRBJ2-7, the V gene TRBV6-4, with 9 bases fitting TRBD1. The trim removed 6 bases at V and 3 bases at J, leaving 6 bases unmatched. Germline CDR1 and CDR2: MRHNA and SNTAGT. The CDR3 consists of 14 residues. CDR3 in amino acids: CASRTGTGNYEQYF. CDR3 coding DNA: TGTGCCAGCAGGACTGGGACAGGGAACTACGAGCAGTACTTC.

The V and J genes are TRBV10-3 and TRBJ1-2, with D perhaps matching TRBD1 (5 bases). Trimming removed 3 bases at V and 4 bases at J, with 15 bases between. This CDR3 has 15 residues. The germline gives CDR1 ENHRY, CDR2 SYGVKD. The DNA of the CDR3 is TGTGCCATCAGTGACCCCAGGGTCTTGAGCTATGGCTACACCTTC. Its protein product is CAISDPRVLSYGYTF.

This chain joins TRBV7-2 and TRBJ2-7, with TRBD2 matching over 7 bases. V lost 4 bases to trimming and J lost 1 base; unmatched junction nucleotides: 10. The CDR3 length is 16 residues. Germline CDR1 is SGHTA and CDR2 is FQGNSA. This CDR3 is CASSSNPGLISYEQYF. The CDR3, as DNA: TGTGCCAGCAGCTCCAATCCGGGACTAATATCCTACGAGCAGTACTTC.

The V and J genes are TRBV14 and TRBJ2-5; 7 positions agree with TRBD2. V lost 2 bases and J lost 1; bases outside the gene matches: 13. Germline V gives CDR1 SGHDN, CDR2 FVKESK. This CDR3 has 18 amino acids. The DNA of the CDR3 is TGTGCCAGCAGCCAATGGTTTTCATCAGCGGGGACCCAAGAGACCCAGTACTTC. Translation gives CASSQWFSSAGTQETQYF.

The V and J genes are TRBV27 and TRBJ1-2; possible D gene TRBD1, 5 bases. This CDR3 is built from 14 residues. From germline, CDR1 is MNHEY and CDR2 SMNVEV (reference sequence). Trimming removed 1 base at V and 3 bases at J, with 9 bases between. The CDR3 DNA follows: TGTGCCAGCAGTTTATACGGGGGGGACTATGGCTACACCTTC. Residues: CASSLYGGDYGYTF.

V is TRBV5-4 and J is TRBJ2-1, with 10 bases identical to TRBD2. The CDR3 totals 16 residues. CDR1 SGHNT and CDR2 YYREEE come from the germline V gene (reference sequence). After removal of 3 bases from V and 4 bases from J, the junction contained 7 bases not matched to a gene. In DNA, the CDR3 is TGTGCCAGCAGCTCTCCTCTAGCGGGAGAGTACAATGAGCAGTTCTTC. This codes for CASSSPLAGEYNEQFF.

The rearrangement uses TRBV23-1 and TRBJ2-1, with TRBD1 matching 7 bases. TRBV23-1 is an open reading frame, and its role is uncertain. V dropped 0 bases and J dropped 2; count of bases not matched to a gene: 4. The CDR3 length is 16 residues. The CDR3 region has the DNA TGCGCCAGCAGTCAATCTCCAGGACAGGCCTACAATGAGCAGTTCTTC. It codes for CASSQSPGQAYNEQFF.

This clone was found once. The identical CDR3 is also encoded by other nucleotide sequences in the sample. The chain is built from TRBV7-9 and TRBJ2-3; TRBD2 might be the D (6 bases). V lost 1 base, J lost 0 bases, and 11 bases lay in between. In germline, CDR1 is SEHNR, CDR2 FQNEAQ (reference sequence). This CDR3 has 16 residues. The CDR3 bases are TGTGCCAGCAGCTTAGGAACGAGCGGGAGCACAGATACGCAGTATTTT. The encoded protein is CASSLGTSGSTDTQYF.

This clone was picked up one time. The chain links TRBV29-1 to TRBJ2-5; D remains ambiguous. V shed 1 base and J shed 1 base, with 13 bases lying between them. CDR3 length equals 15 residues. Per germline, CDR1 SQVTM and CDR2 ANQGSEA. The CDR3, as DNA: TGCAGCGTTGAAGTTCATCGGTCTCTCCAAGAGACCCAGTACTTC. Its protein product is CSVEVHRSLQETQYF.

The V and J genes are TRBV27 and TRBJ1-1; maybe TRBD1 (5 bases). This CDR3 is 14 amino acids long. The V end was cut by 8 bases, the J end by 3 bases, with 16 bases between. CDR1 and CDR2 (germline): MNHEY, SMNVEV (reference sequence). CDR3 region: CASRDAGGDTEAFF. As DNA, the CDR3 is TGTGCCAGCCGAGACGCGGGGGGTGACACTGAAGCTTTCTTT.

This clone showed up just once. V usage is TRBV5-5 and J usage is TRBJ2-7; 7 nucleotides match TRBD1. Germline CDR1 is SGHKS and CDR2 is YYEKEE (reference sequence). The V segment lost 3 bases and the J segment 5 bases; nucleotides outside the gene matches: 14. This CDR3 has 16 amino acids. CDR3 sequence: CASSSLWDSTRDEQYF. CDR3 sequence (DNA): TGTGCCAGCAGCTCTTTATGGGACAGCACCAGGGACGAGCAGTACTTC.

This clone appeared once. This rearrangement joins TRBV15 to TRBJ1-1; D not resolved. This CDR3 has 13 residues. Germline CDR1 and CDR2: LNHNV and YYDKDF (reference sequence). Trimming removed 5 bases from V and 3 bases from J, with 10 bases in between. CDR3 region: CATSSPQDTEAFF. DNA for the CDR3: TGTGCCACCAGCTCCCCTCAGGACACTGAAGCTTTCTTT.

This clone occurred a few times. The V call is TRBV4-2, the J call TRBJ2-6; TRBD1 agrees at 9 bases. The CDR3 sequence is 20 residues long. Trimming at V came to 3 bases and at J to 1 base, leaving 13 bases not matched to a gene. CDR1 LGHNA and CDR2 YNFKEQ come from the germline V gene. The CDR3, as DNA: TGTGCCAGCAGCCATCTCCAATTGGGACAGGGAGTGTCTGGGGCCAACGTCCTGACTTTC. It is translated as CASSHLQLGQGVSGANVLTF.

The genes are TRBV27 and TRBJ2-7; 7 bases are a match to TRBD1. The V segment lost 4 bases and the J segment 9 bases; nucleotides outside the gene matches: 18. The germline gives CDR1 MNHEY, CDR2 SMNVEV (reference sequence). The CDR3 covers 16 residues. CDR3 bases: TGTGCCAGCAGTTCCCGACCTCCGGGACAGCTCCGCGGGCAGTACTTC. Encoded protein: CASSSRPPGQLRGQYF.